This T cell receptor (beta chain) comes out of a study of blood T cell repertoires in COVID-19. Study at large: The origin of the acute and convalescent COVID-19 samples was the United States, Italy and Spain. PBMCs, B-cell-depleted T cells, or T cells were the source of the cDNA or gDNA that made up the material.

This clone was counted between two and nine times. V dropped 1 base and J dropped 6 bases, with 10 bases sitting between them. The CDR3 is 13 amino acids. In germline, CDR1 is LGHNA, CDR2 YSLEER. Libraries were prepared by immunoSEQ multiplex PCR; TCRdb keeps only in-frame clonotypes and omits some of them. The sample contains approximately 94,000 clones, 85% to 90% of which appear only once. The sample taken for sequencing was peripheral blood. This receptor was obtained from a human donor in a cohort sampled during active COVID-19. This sequence joins TRBV4-3 and TRBJ2-7, with a tentative D call TRBD1 (6 bases). The CDR3, as DNA: TGCGCCAGCAGCCAAGTTGAAGGGGGCGAGCAGTACTTC. This translates into CASSQVEGGEQYF.